This paragraph reports one T cell receptor (beta chain). Its antigen is undetermined. This sample stems from a study of spatial heterogeneity in lung cancer. Study-level results: How many expanded intratumoral alpha and beta TCRs were present tracked the tumor mutation count, which was a count of nonsynonymous mutations.

This CDR3 is built from 15 residues. The germline V gene encodes CDR1 SGDLS and CDR2 YYNGEE. V was shortened by 3 bases and J by 0 bases, with 10 bases between the two germline ends. TCRdb reanalysed the 5' RACE reads using MiXCR and keeps one entry per CDR3 protein. The sample includes some 15,000 distinct CDR3 sequences, about 5% of them seen just once. Time point noted: sample taken at primary tumor resection. The clonotype was recovered from a male donor with early-stage non-small cell lung cancer. The material sequenced was lung tumor tissue, taken at surgery. The chain has TRBV9 and TRBJ2-1; TRBD2 is a possible D gene (6 bases). The CDR3 region is CASSAGLHSYNEQFF. The CDR3 coding sequence is TGTGCCAGCAGCGCAGGACTACACTCCTACAATGAGCAGTTCTTC.